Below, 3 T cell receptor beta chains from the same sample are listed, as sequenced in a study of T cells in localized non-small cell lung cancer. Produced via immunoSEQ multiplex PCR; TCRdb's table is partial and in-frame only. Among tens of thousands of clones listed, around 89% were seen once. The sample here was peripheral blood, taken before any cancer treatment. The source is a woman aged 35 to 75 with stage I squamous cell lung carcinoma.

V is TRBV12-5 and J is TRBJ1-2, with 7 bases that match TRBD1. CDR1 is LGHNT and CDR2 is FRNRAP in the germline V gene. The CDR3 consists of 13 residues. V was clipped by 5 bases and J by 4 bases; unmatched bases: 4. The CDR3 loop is CASGAGQLYGYTF. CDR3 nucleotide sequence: TGTGCTAGTGGTGCGGGACAGCTCTATGGCTACACCTTC.

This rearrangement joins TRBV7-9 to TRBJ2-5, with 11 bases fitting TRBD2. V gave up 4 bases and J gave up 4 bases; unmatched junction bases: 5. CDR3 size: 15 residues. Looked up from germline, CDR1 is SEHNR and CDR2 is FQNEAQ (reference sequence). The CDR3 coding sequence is TGTGCCAGCAGCTCACGACTAGCGGGGACAGAGACCCAGTACTTC. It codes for CASSSRLAGTETQYF.

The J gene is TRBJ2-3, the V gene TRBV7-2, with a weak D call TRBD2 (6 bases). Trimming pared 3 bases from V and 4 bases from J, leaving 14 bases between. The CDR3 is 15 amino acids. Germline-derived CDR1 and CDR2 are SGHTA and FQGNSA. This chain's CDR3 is CASSLRGPGSDTQYF. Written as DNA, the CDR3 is TGTGCCAGCAGCTTGCGGGGACCGGGTTCAGATACGCAGTATTTT. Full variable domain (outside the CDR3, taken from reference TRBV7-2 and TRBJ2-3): GAGVSQSPSNKVTEKGKDVELRCDPISGHTALYWYRQSLGQGLEFLIYFQGNSAPDKSGLPSDRFSAERTGGSVSTLTIQRTQQEDSAVYLCASSLRGPGSDTQYFGPGTRLTVL.